What follows are 18 T cell receptor beta chains derived from one specimen sequenced in a study of T cell responses to AZD1222 COVID-19 vaccine. The data were produced by immunoSEQ multiplex PCR, yet TCRdb's version contains in-frame clones alone and is incomplete. The data show about 74,000 clones, about nine tenths seen once. The sequencing used peripheral blood, collected on day 0 of AZD1222 vaccination. The receptors were gathered from an adult in good health.

The V gene is TRBV30, the J gene TRBJ2-3, with 9 bases lining up with TRBD2. With 5 bases clipped from V and 6 bases from J, the junction kept 12 bases outside the gene matches. CDR1 is GTSNPN, CDR2 SVGIG, per germline (reference sequence). The CDR3 runs 15 residues. The CDR3 DNA reads TGTGCCTGGTCCAGCGGGGGGCCCGGCGGGGATACGCAGTATTTT. Translated: CAWSSGGPGGDTQYF.

This chain uses TRBV19 with TRBJ1-2, with D uncertain. Germline CDR1 and CDR2: LNHDA and SQIVND (reference sequence). The CDR3 loop spans 13 amino acids. V was shortened by 6 bases and J by 2 bases, with 10 bases between the two germline ends. CDR3 loop: CASRAPGNYGYTF. As DNA, the CDR3 is TGTGCCAGTAGAGCTCCGGGAAACTATGGCTACACCTTC.

V gene TRBV29-1 combines with J gene TRBJ2-1, with D perhaps matching TRBD1 or TRBD2 (5 bases each). The germline gives CDR1 SQVTM, CDR2 ANQGSEA. The CDR3 sequence is 13 residues long. V was shortened by 6 bases and J by 1 base, with 10 bases between the two germline ends. The CDR3 DNA follows: TGCAGCGTCCGGGACGGATCCTACAATGAGCAGTTCTTC. It encodes CSVRDGSYNEQFF.

The gene calls are TRBV5-8 and TRBJ2-1, with TRBD2 identical over 8 bases. In germline, CDR1 is SGHTS, CDR2 YDEGEE. This CDR3 region has 16 residues. V lost 5 bases and J lost 5; bases outside the gene matches: 12. The CDR3 loop is CASSVISGGPHNEQFF. CDR3 nucleotide sequence: TGTGCCAGCAGTGTGATCAGCGGGGGCCCCCACAATGAGCAGTTCTTC.

The rearrangement uses TRBV4-2 and TRBJ2-6, with TRBD1 identical over 7 bases. Germline values: CDR1 LGHNA, CDR2 YNFKEQ. The CDR3 contains 16 residues. V was pared by 5 bases and J by 0 bases, with 4 bases of the junction left unmatched. CDR3: CASSKAGGSGANVLTF. DNA of the CDR3: TGTGCCAGCAGCAAGGCAGGGGGCTCTGGGGCCAACGTCCTGACTTTC.

The chain uses TRBV2 and TRBJ1-2; 7 bases fit TRBD1. V was pared by 6 bases and J by 2 bases, with 3 bases of the junction left unmatched. Germline lookup yields CDR1 SNHLY and CDR2 FYNNEI. The CDR3 covers 13 residues. The CDR3 nucleotides are TGTGCCAGCAGAGGACAGGTGAACTATGGCTACACCTTC. Residues: CASRGQVNYGYTF. Full variable domain (missing parts from reference TRBV2 and TRBJ1-2): EPEVTQTPSHQVTQMGQEVILRCVPISNHLYFYWYRQILGQKVEFLVSFYNNEISEKSEIFDDQFSVERPDGSNFTLKIRSTKLEDSAMYFCASRGQVNYGYTFGSGTRLTVV.

The chain uses TRBV6-1 and TRBJ1-1; D ambiguous. Germline V CDR1 and CDR2: MNHNS, SASEGT. The V end was cut by 2 bases, the J end by 5 bases, with 9 bases between. This CDR3 has 13 residues. In DNA, the CDR3 is TGTGCCAGCAGTGAATCAGAATGGACTGAAGCTTTCTTT. This codes for CASSESEWTEAFF.

The count of this clone is one. This chain joins TRBV18 and TRBJ2-5, with D maybe TRBD2 (5 bases). Per germline, CDR1 KGHSH and CDR2 LQKENI. Trimming removed 6 bases at V and 2 bases at J, with 16 bases between. The CDR3 loop spans 15 amino acids. CDR3 sequence reads: CASSLAGRPQETQYF. CDR3 coding DNA: TGTGCCAGCTCCCTCGCGGGCAGACCGCAAGAGACCCAGTACTTC.

The gene calls are TRBV19 and TRBJ1-5; D remains unclear. V lost 0 bases, J lost 5 bases, and 5 bases lay in between. Looked up from germline, CDR1 is LNHDA and CDR2 is SQIVND (reference sequence). The CDR3 is 13 amino acids. DNA for the CDR3: TGTGCCAGTAGTATAGACGTTGATCAGCCCCAGCATTTT. This translates into CASSIDVDQPQHF.

This rearrangement joins TRBV24-1 to TRBJ2-1; possibly TRBD1 or TRBD2 for D (5 bases each). This CDR3 region has 15 residues. From germline, CDR1 is KGHDR and CDR2 SFDVKD. V lost 4 bases to trimming and J lost 8 bases, with 17 bases between them. The CDR3 here is CATSDRKEGTDEQFF. In DNA form, the CDR3 reads TGTGCCACCAGTGACCGCAAAGAGGGGACGGATGAGCAGTTCTTC.

This chain links TRBV4-1 with TRBJ2-7; D uncertain. The germline V gene has CDR1 MGHRA and CDR2 YSYEKL. Trimming cost V 2 bases and J 0 bases, with 8 bases left between them. CDR3 length: 14 residues. The CDR3 loop is CASSQPSDSYEQYF. In DNA, the CDR3 is TGCGCCAGCAGCCAACCTTCGGACTCCTACGAGCAGTACTTC.

The chain has TRBV5-4 and TRBJ2-3; TRBD1 agrees at 7 bases. CDR1 and CDR2 from the germline V gene are SGHNT and YYREEE (reference sequence). The CDR3 loop spans 15 amino acids. Trimming removed 4 bases from V and 3 bases from J; junction bases left unmatched: 8. The chain's CDR3 is CASSKPGQLTDTQYF. CDR3 bases: TGTGCCAGCAGCAAGCCGGGACAGCTGACAGATACGCAGTATTTT.

This chain links TRBV23-1 with TRBJ2-7, with D perhaps matching TRBD1 or TRBD2 (5 bases each). TRBV23-1 is classed as an ORF, of uncertain function. V lost 11 bases to trimming and J lost 9 bases, with 14 bases between them. CDR3 length equals 10 residues. The CDR3 DNA reads TGCGCCGGCCCACTTGGGGGGCAGTACTTC. Residues: CAGPLGGQYF.

J is TRBJ2-7 and V is TRBV19; TRBD1 matches 8 bases. The ends lost 9 bases at V and 2 bases at J; junction bases unmatched: 3. The length of the CDR3 is 12 residues. Germline lookup yields CDR1 LNHDA and CDR2 SQIVND (reference sequence). The CDR3 spells CASGQGAYEQYF. As DNA, the CDR3 is TGTGCCAGCGGACAGGGCGCCTACGAGCAGTACTTC.

The rearrangement joins TRBV18 to TRBJ1-5; 10 positions match TRBD1. Germline CDR1 reads KGHSH; CDR2 reads LQKENI. This CDR3 region has 14 residues. The trim removed 5 bases at V and 4 bases at J, leaving 2 bases unmatched. The DNA for the CDR3 is TGTGCCAGCTCAACGGGACAGGGGAATCAGCCCCAGCATTTT. Its protein product is CASSTGQGNQPQHF.

The rearrangement links TRBV2 to TRBJ1-5; 11 bases line up with TRBD1. The CDR3 spans 15 residues. V lost 6 bases, J lost 1 base, and 2 bases stayed unmatched. Germline CDR1 reads SNHLY; CDR2 reads FYNNEI. CDR3 DNA: TGTGCCAGCAGAGGGACAGGGGGAAGCAATCAGCCCCAGCATTTT. Its protein product is CASRGTGGSNQPQHF.

V usage is TRBV14 and J usage is TRBJ1-2; no firm D call. Between the trimmed V and J ends, which lost 2 bases and 2 bases, there was a span of 12 bases. Germline V gives CDR1 SGHDN, CDR2 FVKESK. The CDR3 contains 15 residues. The CDR3 sequence is CASSQYVTPNYGYTF. Here the CDR3 DNA reads TGTGCCAGCAGCCAATACGTTACCCCGAACTATGGCTACACCTTC.

J is TRBJ2-5 and V is TRBV27; 12 bases match TRBD2. This CDR3 region has 15 residues. V lost 5 bases and J lost 5; bases outside the gene matches: 6. Germline values: CDR1 MNHEY, CDR2 SMNVEV (reference sequence). CDR3 residues: CASSLTSGGRETQYF. DNA of the CDR3: TGTGCCAGCAGTCTAACTAGCGGGGGGCGGGAGACCCAGTACTTC.